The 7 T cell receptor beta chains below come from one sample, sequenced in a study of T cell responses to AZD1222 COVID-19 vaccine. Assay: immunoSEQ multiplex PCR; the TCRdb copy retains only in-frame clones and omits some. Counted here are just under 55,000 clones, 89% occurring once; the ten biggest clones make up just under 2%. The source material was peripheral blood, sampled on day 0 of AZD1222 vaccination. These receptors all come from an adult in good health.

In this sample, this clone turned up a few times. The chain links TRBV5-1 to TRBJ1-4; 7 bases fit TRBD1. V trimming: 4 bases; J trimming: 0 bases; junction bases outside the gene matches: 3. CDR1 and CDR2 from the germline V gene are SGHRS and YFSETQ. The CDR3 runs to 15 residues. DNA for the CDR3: TGCGCCAGCAGCCAAACAGGGGCAACTAATGAAAAACTGTTTTTT. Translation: CASSQTGATNEKLFF. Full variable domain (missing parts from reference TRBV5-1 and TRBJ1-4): KAGVTQTPRYLIKTRGQQVTLSCSPISGHRSVSWYQQTPGQGLQFLFEYFSETQRNKGNFPGRFSGRQFSNSRSEMNVSTLELGDSALYLCASSQTGATNEKLFFGSGTQLSVL.

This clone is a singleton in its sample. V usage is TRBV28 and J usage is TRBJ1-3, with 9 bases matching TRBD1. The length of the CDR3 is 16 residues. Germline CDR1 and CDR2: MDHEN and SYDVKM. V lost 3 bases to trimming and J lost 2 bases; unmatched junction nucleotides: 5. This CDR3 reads CASSLLQGAAGNTIYF. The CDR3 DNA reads TGTGCCAGCAGTTTGTTACAGGGGGCAGCTGGAAACACCATATATTTT.

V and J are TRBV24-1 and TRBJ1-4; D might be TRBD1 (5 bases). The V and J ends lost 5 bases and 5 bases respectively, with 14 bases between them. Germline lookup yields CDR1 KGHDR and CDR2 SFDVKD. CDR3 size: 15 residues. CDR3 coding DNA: TGTGCCACCAGTGCCGCGGGGGAGGGGAATGAAAAACTGTTTTTT. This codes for CATSAAGEGNEKLFF.

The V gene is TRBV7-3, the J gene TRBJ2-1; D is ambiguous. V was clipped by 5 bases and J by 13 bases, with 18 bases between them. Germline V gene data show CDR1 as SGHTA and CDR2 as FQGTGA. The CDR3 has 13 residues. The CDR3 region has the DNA TGTGCCAGCAGCCCGCTACCGCAACAACCCCAGTTCTTC. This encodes CASSPLPQQPQFF.

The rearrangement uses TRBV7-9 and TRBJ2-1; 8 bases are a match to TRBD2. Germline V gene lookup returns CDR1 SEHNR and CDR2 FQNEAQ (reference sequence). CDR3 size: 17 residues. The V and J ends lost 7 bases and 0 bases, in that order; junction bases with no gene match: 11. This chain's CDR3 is CASKGLGGPSSYNEQFF. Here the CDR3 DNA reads TGTGCCAGCAAGGGACTAGGGGGGCCAAGCTCCTACAATGAGCAGTTCTTC.

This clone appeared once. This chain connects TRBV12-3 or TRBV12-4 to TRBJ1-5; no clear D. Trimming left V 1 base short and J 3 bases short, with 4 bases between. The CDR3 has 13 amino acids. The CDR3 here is CASSLGDNQPQHF. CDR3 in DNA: TGTGCCAGCAGTTTAGGGGACAATCAGCCCCAGCATTTT.

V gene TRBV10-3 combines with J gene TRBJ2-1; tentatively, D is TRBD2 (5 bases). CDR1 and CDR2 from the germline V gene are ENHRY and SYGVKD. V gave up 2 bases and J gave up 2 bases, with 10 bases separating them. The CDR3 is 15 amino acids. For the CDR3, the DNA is TGTGCCATCAGTGAGGACGGGATTGCCTACAATGAGCAGTTCTTC. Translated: CAISEDGIAYNEQFF.